This T cell receptor beta chain was sequenced during a study of blood T cell repertoires in COVID-19. Study overall: The study drew acute and convalescent COVID-19 samples from the United States, Italy and Spain. PBMCs, B-cell-depleted T cells, or T cells provided the cDNA or gDNA that made up the material.

Germline V gene lookup returns CDR1 SGHTA and CDR2 FQGNSA. Trimming took off 5 bases at V and 1 base at J, with 8 bases between the two ends. CDR3 length: 13 amino acids. In the source study's methods: Reference gene primer amplification in the assay estimated nucleated cell counts. This table comes from immunoSEQ multiplex PCR, and its TCRdb copy is limited to in-frame clones, with some not included. V and J calls and clone size are those listed in that table; D and trimming were worked out from the DNA. Altogether 90,000 to 150,000 clones are present, around 89% being singletons, with the ten largest covering 15% to 20%.

The chain recombines TRBV7-2 with TRBJ1-1; D perhaps matches TRBD1 (5 bases). The sequence was obtained from a human donor with acute or convalescent COVID-19. The donor label of this sample is uncertain. Sequencing input: peripheral blood. In DNA form, the CDR3 reads TGTGCCAGCAGCGAAGGGGCGAACACTGAAGCTTTCTTT. This gives the protein CASSEGANTEAFF. Combining the CDR3 with reference TRBV7-2 and TRBJ1-1 gives the whole variable domain GAGVSQSPSNKVTEKGKDVELRCDPISGHTALYWYRQSLGQGLEFLIYFQGNSAPDKSGLPSDRFSAERTGGSVSTLTIQRTQQEDSAVYLCASSEGANTEAFFGQGTRLTVV.